The 9 T cell receptor beta chains below all came from one sample that was sequenced in a study of blood T cell repertoires in COVID-19. Measured with immunoSEQ multiplex PCR; TCRdb has only the in-frame clones, and not every one. The data show over 75,000 clones, less than 85% seen once. Sequenced input: peripheral blood. These receptors all come from a woman between 70 and 85 years old with acute or convalescent COVID-19.

The CDR3 DNA sequence: TGTGCCAGCTCACCCCCTGGCGACAGAGATAAAGCTTTCTTT. The encoded protein is CASSPPGDRDKAFF. V is TRBV18 and J is TRBJ1-1, with a tentative D call TRBD1 (5 bases). The germline CDR1 and CDR2 sequences are KGHSH and LQKENI. CDR3 length equals 14 residues. Trimming took off 3 bases at V and 9 bases at J, with 17 bases between the two ends.

The chain has TRBV5-4 and TRBJ2-1; 12 bases align to TRBD2. This CDR3 is built from 13 residues. Germline V gene data show CDR1 as SGHNT and CDR2 as YYREEE (reference sequence). After removal of 6 bases from V and 6 bases from J, the junction contained 1 base not matched to a gene. The CDR3: CASMTSGSNEQFF. In DNA, the CDR3 is TGTGCCAGCATGACTAGCGGGAGCAATGAGCAGTTCTTC.

This sequence joins TRBV9 and TRBJ1-6; D is undetermined. With 4 bases removed from V and 7 bases from J, the gap between germline ends came to 18 bases. Germline V gene data show CDR1 as SGDLS and CDR2 as YYNGEE. The CDR3 totals 16 residues. The CDR3 loop is CASSLNDRLRNSPLHF. CDR3 sequence (DNA): TGTGCCAGCAGCCTCAACGACCGGTTGAGGAATTCACCCCTCCACTTT.

V usage is TRBV6-1 and J usage is TRBJ1-2, with D perhaps TRBD1 (5 bases). CDR3 size: 12 residues. The V gene lost 0 bases and the J gene lost 7 bases, with 6 bases spanning the gap. The germline CDR1 and CDR2 sequences are MNHNS and SASEGT. This CDR3 reads CASSEAGAGYTF. As DNA, the CDR3 is TGTGCCAGCAGTGAAGCAGGGGCTGGCTACACCTTC.

This chain's CDR3 is CASSLSGGGSYEQYF. The CDR3 region has the DNA TGTGCCAGCAGCCTTAGCGGGGGAGGGTCCTACGAGCAGTACTTC. The chain has TRBV7-2 and TRBJ2-7; the match to TRBD2 covers 9 bases. Per the germline V gene, CDR1 is SGHTA and CDR2 is FQGNSA. The CDR3 spans 15 residues. J was trimmed by 1 base and V by 5 bases; bases with no gene match: 6.

The J gene is TRBJ2-4, the V gene TRBV7-8, with 8 positions matching TRBD2. Trimming took 1 base from V and 0 from J; bases not matched to a gene: 11. This CDR3 contains 19 residues. Per germline, CDR1 SGHVS and CDR2 FQNEAQ. The CDR3 sequence is CASSLGSGEGLGAKNIQYF. CDR3 in DNA: TGTGCCAGCAGCTTAGGGTCAGGGGAGGGACTAGGAGCCAAAAACATTCAGTACTTC.

This clone was detected many times. The J gene is TRBJ2-7, the V gene TRBV7-2, with D unresolved. V was shortened by 5 bases and J by 0 bases, with 5 bases between the two germline ends. CDR1 and CDR2 from the germline V gene are SGHTA and FQGNSA. The CDR3 runs 12 residues. CDR3 sequence: CASSMSSYEQYF. CDR3 DNA sequence: TGTGCCAGCAGCATGAGCTCCTACGAGCAGTACTTC.

The chain couples TRBV6-5 to TRBJ1-1; tentatively, D is TRBD1 (6 bases). V lost 5 bases and J lost 6, with 13 bases in between. The V gene's germline CDR1 is MNHEY and CDR2 SVGAGI. This CDR3 is 13 amino acids long. This chain's CDR3 is CASSTGFSAEAFF. The CDR3 coding sequence is TGTGCCAGCAGTACAGGGTTTAGCGCTGAAGCTTTCTTT.

The rearrangement links TRBV19 to TRBJ2-6; maybe TRBD2 (5 bases). CDR1 is LNHDA and CDR2 is SQIVND in the germline V gene (reference sequence). The CDR3 consists of 15 residues. V lost 3 bases, J lost 2 bases, and 8 bases lay in between. CDR3 nucleotides: TGTGCCAGTAGTATTTCGGGGACTGGGGCCAACGTCCTGACTTTC. It specifies CASSISGTGANVLTF.